This is a list of T cell receptor beta chains from one sample in a study of T cells in Graves' hyperthyroidism and ophthalmopathy. TCRdb independently ran MiXCR on the multiplex PCR reads; one entry per CDR3 protein. The sample consists of some 500,000 distinct CDR3 sequences, over 13% of them appearing once. Sample: blood. The receptors originated from a woman younger than 30 with Graves' hyperthyroidism. Each CDR3 is given with its conserved first and last residue. D genes are given only for firm matches. A row's size may be missing; if present it is once, few, many or a size class.

cdr3_length clone_size j_call d_call v_call cdr3_aa cdr3_nt
17 few TRBJ1-2 - TRBV30 CAWSVQGRPRWGYGYTF TGTGCCTGGAGTGTACAAGGCAGGCCTCGATGGGGCTATGGCTACACCTTC
17 many TRBJ1-1 TRBD1 TRBV20-1 CSARAGGVSGWNTEAFF TGCAGTGCTCGGGCAGGGGGCGTTTCGGGTTGGAACACTGAAGCTTTCTTT
20 few TRBJ2-2 TRBD2 TRBV9 CASSVGVWTSGKKNTGELFF TGTGCCAGCAGCGTGGGTGTGTGGACTAGCGGGAAAAAGAACACCGGGGAGCTGTTTTTT
15 many TRBJ2-5 - TRBV19 CASSMPGELGETQYF TGTGCCAGTAGTATGCCCGGAGAGCTGGGGGAGACCCAGTACTTC
15 - TRBJ2-1 TRBD2 TRBV19 CASSSGREAYNEQFF TGTGCCAGTAGTTCAGGGCGGGAGGCCTACAATGAGCAGTTCTTC
15 few TRBJ2-6 - TRBV6-1 CASSAGQSGANVLTF TGTGCCAGCAGTGCGGGCCAGTCTGGGGCCAACGTCCTGACTTTC
12 - TRBJ2-3 - TRBV27 CASKTEYNTQYF TGTGCCAGCAAGACAGAATACAATACGCAGTATTTT
15 many TRBJ2-3 TRBD2 TRBV11-2 CASSYLAGSTDTQYF TGTGCCAGCAGTTATCTAGCGGGGAGCACAGATACGCAGTATTTT
17 few TRBJ2-5 TRBD1 TRBV10-3 CAISGKPGQGRQETQYF TGTGCCATCAGTGGAAAACCGGGACAGGGGCGCCAAGAGACCCAGTACTTC
11 - TRBJ1-1 - TRBV29-1 CSANRDTEAFF TGCAGCGCCAACAGGGACACTGAAGCTTTCTTT
11 - TRBJ1-3 - TRBV5-1 CANRGTNTIYF TGCGCCAACCGAGGGACAAACACCATATATTTT
11 - TRBJ2-2 - TRBV6-5 CASSYSEELFF TGTGCCAGCAGTTACTCGGAGGAGCTGTTTTTT
13 few TRBJ2-3 - TRBV24-1 CATSEAETDTQYF TGTGCCACCAGTGAGGCCGAGACAGATACGCAGTATTTT
17 many TRBJ2-5 TRBD2 TRBV7-9 CASSAPGLAGGGQTQYF TGTGCCAGCAGCGCACCGGGACTAGCGGGAGGGGGGCAGACCCAGTACTTC
15 - TRBJ1-3 - TRBV15 CATSGDRYSGNTIYF TGTGCCACCAGCGGCGACCGTTACTCTGGAAACACCATATATTTT
12 many TRBJ2-2 - TRBV7-9 CASSMSDGELFF TGTGCCAGCAGCATGAGTGATGGGGAGCTGTTTTTT
14 - TRBJ2-1 - TRBV20-1 CSASGIGQMNEQFF TGCAGTGCTAGCGGGATTGGGCAGATGAATGAGCAGTTCTTC
15 many TRBJ1-1 - TRBV11-3 CASSQPGLKNTEAFF TGTGCCAGCAGCCAACCGGGACTGAAGAACACTGAAGCTTTCTTT
13 - TRBJ1-4 TRBD1 TRBV2 CASKGQGREKLFF TGTGCCAGCAAGGGACAGGGAAGGGAAAAACTGTTTTTT
20 - TRBJ2-1 TRBD2 TRBV5-4 CASSLLGTSGSFGFYNEQFF TGTGCCAGCAGCCTCCTTGGGACTAGCGGGAGCTTCGGATTCTACAATGAGCAGTTCTTC
15 few TRBJ2-1 TRBD1 TRBV12-3/TRBV12-4 CASSFGGQGVNEQFF TGTGCCAGCAGTTTTGGCGGACAGGGGGTCAATGAGCAGTTCTTC
16 many TRBJ2-1 - TRBV12-3/TRBV12-4 CASSHRVYATYNEQFF TGTGCCAGCAGCCACAGGGTTTACGCCACCTACAATGAGCAGTTCTTC
14 many TRBJ1-4 - TRBV6-1 CASRNRVGDEKLFF TGTGCCAGCAGGAATAGGGTGGGTGATGAAAAACTGTTTTTT
19 - TRBJ2-3 - TRBV11-3 CASSQGPLGGKASTDTQYF TGCGCCAGCAGCCAAGGCCCTTTAGGGGGGAAAGCTAGCACAGATACGCAGTATTTT
14 many TRBJ2-7 - TRBV12-3/TRBV12-4 CASNKGEGRYEQYF TGTGCCAGCAACAAGGGGGAGGGCCGGTACGAGCAGTACTTC
12 many TRBJ2-1 TRBD1 TRBV2 CASSGRQGQQFF TGTGCCAGCAGTGGGAGACAGGGGCAGCAGTTCTTC
17 many TRBJ1-2 TRBD1 TRBV19 CASSITLAGGDRDGYTF TGTGCCAGTAGTATAACACTGGCAGGGGGGGATCGTGATGGCTACACCTTC
13 few TRBJ1-5 - TRBV6-1 CAIGTGWYQPQHF TGTGCCATCGGTACAGGGTGGTATCAGCCCCAGCATTTT
15 many TRBJ1-1 TRBD1 TRBV2 CASRPLGQPNTEAFF TGTGCCAGCAGGCCATTGGGACAGCCGAACACTGAAGCTTTCTTT
12 - TRBJ1-2 - TRBV20-1 CSARFRNYGYTF TGCAGTGCTAGGTTTCGGAACTATGGCTACACCTTC
17 - TRBJ1-1 TRBD1 TRBV27 CASSFQGAGPINTEAFF TGTGCCAGCAGTTTCCAGGGGGCTGGTCCGATCAACACTGAAGCTTTCTTT
16 many TRBJ2-2 TRBD2 TRBV29-1 CSAGLAGLSGAGELFF TGCAGCGCAGGACTAGCGGGATTGTCGGGGGCCGGGGAGCTGTTTTTT